Described below is a single T cell receptor (beta chain) sequence and its context. The data derive from a study of blood T cell repertoires in COVID-19. Libraries were prepared by immunoSEQ multiplex PCR; TCRdb keeps only in-frame clonotypes and omits some of them. Found here are 43,000 or so clones, around 86% of them singletons; the top ten hold roughly 7.6%. Sequenced sample: peripheral blood. The receptor's source is a man in his 60s with active COVID-19.

The chain's CDR3 is CASSVDYYEQYF. DNA for the CDR3: TGTGCCAGCAGCGTGGACTACTACGAGCAGTACTTC. The chain couples TRBV5-4 to TRBJ2-7; D perhaps matches TRBD2 (6 bases). The CDR3 spans 12 residues. Trimming took off 4 bases at V and 3 bases at J, with 8 bases between the two ends. Per germline, CDR1 SGHNT and CDR2 YYREEE (reference sequence).